This T cell receptor beta chain stems from a study of OX40 agonist ivuxolimab in advanced cancers. Study-level background: Patient treatment consisted of intravenous ivuxolimab administration every 2 weeks at 0.01 to 10 mg/kg. Findings and limits, study-wide: With doses of 0.1-3.0 mg/kg, partial responders showed among the lowest clonal expansion.

The assay was immunoSEQ multiplex PCR, and TCRdb's table has in-frame clones only and misses some. The sample yields 65,000 to 95,000 clones, approximately 94% seen once. Concerning this clone: The antigen is unknown.

CDR3 length: 14 residues. Germline V gene data show CDR1 as LNHDA and CDR2 as SQIVND (reference sequence). V was pared by 3 bases and J by 2 bases, with 11 bases between. The receptor was isolated from an adult with an advanced solid tumor such as melanoma, head and neck, liver or kidney cancer. Sequencing used CD4+ or CD8+ T cells sorted from blood, obtained in a trial of the OX40 agonist ivuxolimab. The genes are TRBV19 and TRBJ2-7; D might be TRBD2 (5 bases). The CDR3, as DNA: TGTGCCAGTAGTATCTATTTCGGGGCCTACGAGCAGTACTTC. Its translation is CASSIYFGAYEQYF.